This TCR beta chain was profiled in a study of CD8+ T cells in alopecia areata. The CDR3 covers 16 residues. The germline V gene encodes CDR1 LNHDA and CDR2 SQIVND (reference sequence). The junction had 16 bases not matched to a gene; V was cut back by 4 bases and J by 11 bases. Study results and caveats: Researchers reported that TCR sharing among patients proved less clear than in mice, possibly HLA-linked. The study found higher clonality in lesional than normal scalp, especially in alopecia totalis/universalis.

Reverse transcription of extracted RNA yielded cDNA, which provided the sequencing template. Only in-frame clones appear in the TCRdb table, and some are missing; sequencing was by immunoSEQ multiplex PCR. The profile covers some 160,000 clones, with less than 65% appearing a single time and 36% taken by the ten largest. This clone was observed a few times. Its antigen is not identified. The chain couples TRBV19 to TRBJ1-5; the match to TRBD1 covers 8 bases. This sequence was found in a human donor in good health. The sample was CD8+ T cells sorted from blood. The CDR3, as DNA: TGTGCCAGTAGTAACCCGACGGCCCATGGGGGACAGGCCCAGCATTTT. Protein: CASSNPTAHGGQAQHF. Supplemented by reference TRBV19 and TRBJ1-5, the full variable domain reads DGGITQSPKYLFRKEGQNVTLSCEQNLNHDAMYWYRQDPGQGLRLIYYSQIVNDFQKGDIAEGYSVSREKKESFPLTVTSAQKNPTAFYLCASSNPTAHGGQAQHFGDGTRLSIL.